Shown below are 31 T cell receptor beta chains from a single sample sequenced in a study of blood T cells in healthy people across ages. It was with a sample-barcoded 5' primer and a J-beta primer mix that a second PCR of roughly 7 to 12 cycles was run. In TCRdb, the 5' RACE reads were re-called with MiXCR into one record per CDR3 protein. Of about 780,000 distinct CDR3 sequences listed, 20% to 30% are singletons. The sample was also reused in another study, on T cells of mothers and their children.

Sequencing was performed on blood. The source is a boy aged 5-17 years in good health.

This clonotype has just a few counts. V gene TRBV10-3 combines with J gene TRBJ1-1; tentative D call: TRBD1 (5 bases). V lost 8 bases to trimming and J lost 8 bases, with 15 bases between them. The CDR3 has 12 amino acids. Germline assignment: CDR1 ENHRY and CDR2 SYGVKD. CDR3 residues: CAIGPSSGEAFF. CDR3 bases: TGTGCCATCGGACCCTCGTCAGGGGAAGCTTTCTTT.

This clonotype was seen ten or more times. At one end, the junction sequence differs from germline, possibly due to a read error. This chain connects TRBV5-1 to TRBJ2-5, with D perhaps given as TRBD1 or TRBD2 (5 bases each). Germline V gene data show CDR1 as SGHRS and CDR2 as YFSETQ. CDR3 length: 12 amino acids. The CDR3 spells CASSRDQETQYF. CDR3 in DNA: TGTGCCAGCAGCAGGGACCAGGAGACCCAGTACTTC.

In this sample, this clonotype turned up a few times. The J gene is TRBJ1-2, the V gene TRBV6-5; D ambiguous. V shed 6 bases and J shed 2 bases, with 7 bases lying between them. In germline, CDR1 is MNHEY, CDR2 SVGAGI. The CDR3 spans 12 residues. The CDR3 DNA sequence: TGTGCCAGCAGAATCGGGAACTATGGCTACACCTTC. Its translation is CASRIGNYGYTF.

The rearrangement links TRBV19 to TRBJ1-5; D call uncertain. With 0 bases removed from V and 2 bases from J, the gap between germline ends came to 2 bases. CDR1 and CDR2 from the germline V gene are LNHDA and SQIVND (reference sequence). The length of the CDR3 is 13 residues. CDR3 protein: CASSIDGNQPQHF. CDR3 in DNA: TGTGCCAGTAGTATAGACGGCAATCAGCCCCAGCATTTT.

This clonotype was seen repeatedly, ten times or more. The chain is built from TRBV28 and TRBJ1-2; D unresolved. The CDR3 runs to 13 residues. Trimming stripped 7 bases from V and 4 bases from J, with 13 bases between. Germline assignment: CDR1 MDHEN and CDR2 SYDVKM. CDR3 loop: CASIGGLPYGYTF. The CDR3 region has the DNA TGTGCCAGCATTGGAGGCCTCCCCTATGGCTACACCTTC.

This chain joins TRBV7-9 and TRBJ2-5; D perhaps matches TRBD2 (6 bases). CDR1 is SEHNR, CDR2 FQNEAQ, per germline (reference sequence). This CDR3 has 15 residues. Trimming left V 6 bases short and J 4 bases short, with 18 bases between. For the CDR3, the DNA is TGTGCCAGCAGATCTCCTTCGGGGGTCAGAGAGACCCAGTACTTC. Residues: CASRSPSGVRETQYF. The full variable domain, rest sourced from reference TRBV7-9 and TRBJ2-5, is DTGVSQNPRHKITKRGQNVTFRCDPISEHNRLYWYRQTLGQGPEFLTYFQNEAQLEKSRLLSDRFSAERPKGSFSTLEIQRTEQGDSAMYLCASRSPSGVRETQYFGPGTRLLVL.

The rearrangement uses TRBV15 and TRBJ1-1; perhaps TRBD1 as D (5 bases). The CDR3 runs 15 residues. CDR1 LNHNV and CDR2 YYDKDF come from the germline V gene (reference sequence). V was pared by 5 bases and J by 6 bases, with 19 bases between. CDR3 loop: CATSADQLGVSEAFF. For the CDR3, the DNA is TGTGCCACCAGCGCCGACCAACTAGGGGTGTCTGAAGCTTTCTTT.

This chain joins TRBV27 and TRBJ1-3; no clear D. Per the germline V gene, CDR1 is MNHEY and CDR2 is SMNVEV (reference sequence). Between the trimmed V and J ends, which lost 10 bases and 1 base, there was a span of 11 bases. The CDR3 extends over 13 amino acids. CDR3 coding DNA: TGTGCCACTCCGCGGGGATCTGGAAACACCATATATTTT. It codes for CATPRGSGNTIYF.

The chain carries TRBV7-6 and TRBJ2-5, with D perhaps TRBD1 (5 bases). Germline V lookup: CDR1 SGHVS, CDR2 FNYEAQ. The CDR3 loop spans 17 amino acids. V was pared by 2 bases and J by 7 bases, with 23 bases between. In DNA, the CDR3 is TGTGCCAGCAGCTTAAGCCCGGCCCGGACACCCCGCGGGACCCAGTACTTC. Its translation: CASSLSPARTPRGTQYF.

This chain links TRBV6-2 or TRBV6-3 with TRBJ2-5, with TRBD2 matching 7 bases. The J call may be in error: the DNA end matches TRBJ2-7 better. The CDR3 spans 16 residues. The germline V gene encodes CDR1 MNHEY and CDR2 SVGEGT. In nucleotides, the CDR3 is TGTGCCAGCAGTTACCCCTCAGCGCGGGGGAACTACGAGCAGTACTTC. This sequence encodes CASSYPSARGNYEQYF.

This CDR3 reads CAIRDRQGPPSPLHF. CDR3 DNA: TGTGCCATCAGGGATCGACAGGGGCCTCCTTCACCCCTCCACTTT. The chain links TRBV10-3 to TRBJ1-6, with 8 nucleotides matching TRBD1. Trimming removed 6 bases from V and 9 bases from J; junction bases left unmatched: 10. The germline V gene has CDR1 ENHRY and CDR2 SYGVKD. This CDR3 is built from 15 residues.

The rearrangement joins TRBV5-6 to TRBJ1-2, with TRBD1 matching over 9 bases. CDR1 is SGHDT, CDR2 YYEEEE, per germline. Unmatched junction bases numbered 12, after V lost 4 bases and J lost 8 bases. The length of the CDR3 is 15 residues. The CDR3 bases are TGTGCCAGCAGCCTAAGGACAGGGGCAGGTAGCGGCTACACCTTC. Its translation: CASSLRTGAGSGYTF.

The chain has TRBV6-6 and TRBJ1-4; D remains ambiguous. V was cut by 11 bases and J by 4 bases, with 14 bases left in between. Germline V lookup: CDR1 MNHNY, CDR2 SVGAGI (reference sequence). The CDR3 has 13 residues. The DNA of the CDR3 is TGTGCCGTCGCATCTGGACTTAATGAAAAACTGTTTTTT. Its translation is CAVASGLNEKLFF.

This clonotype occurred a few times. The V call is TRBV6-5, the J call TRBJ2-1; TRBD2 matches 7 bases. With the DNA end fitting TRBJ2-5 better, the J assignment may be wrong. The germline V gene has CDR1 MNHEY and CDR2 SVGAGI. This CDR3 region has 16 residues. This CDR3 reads CASSSPRASGQETQYF. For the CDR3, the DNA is TGTGCCAGCAGTTCCCCCCGGGCTAGCGGCCAAGAGACCCAGTACTTC.

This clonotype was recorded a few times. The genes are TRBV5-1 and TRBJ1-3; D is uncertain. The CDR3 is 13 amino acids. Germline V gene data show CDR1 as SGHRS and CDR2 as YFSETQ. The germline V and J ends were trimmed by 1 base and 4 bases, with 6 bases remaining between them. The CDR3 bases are TGCGCCAGCAGCTTGACGACCGGAAACACCATATATTTT. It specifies CASSLTTGNTIYF.

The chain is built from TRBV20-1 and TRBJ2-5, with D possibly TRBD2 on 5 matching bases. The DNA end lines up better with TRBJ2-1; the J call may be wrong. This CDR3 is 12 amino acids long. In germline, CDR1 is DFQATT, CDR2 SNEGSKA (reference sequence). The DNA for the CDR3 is TGCAGTGCTCCGCCTAGCCGGAATGAGCAGTTCTTC. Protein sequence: CSAPPSRNEQFF.

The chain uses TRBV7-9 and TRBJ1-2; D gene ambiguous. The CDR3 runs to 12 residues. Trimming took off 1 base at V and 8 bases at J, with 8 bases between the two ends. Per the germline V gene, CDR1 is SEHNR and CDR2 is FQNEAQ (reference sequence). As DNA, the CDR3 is TGTGCCAGCAGCTTAGGTTCTGTCGGCTACACCTTC. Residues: CASSLGSVGYTF.

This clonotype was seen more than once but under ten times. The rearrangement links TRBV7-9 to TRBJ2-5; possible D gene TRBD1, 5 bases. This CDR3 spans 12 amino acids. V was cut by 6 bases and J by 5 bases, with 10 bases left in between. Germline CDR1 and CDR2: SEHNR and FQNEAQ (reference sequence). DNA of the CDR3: TGTGCCAGCAGGGGGCCGGGTGAGACCCAGTACTTC. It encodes CASRGPGETQYF. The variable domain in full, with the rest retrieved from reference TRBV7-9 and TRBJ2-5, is DTGVSQNPRHKITKRGQNVTFRCDPISEHNRLYWYRQTLGQGPEFLTYFQNEAQLEKSRLLSDRFSAERPKGSFSTLEIQRTEQGDSAMYLCASRGPGETQYFGPGTRLLVL.

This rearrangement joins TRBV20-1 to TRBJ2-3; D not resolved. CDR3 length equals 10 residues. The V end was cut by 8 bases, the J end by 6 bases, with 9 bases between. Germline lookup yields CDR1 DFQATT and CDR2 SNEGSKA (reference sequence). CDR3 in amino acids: CSPWKDTQYF. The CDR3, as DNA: TGCAGTCCTTGGAAGGATACGCAGTATTTT.

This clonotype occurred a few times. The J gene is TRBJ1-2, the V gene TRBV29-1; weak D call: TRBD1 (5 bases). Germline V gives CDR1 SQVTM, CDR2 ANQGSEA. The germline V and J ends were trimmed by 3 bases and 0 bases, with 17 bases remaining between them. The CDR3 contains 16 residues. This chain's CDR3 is CSVEGFWGSPNYGYTF. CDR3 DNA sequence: TGCAGCGTTGAGGGGTTTTGGGGCAGCCCTAACTATGGCTACACCTTC.

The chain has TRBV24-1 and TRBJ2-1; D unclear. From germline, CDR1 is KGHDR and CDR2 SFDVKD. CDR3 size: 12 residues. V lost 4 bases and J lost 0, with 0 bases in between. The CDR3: CATSDSYNEQFF. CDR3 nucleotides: TGTGCCACCAGTGACTCCTACAATGAGCAGTTCTTC.

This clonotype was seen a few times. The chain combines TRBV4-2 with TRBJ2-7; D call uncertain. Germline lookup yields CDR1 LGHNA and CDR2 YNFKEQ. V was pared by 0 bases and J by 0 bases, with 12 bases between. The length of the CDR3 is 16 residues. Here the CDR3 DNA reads TGTGCCAGCAGCCAAGAGGTAACGTCGAGCTCCTACGAGCAGTACTTC. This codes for CASSQEVTSSSYEQYF.

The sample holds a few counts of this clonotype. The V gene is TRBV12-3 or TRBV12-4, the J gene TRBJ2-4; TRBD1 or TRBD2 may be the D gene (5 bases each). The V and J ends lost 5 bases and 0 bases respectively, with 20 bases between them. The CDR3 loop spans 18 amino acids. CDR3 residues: CASSEDYSGALAKNIQYF. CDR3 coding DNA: TGTGCCAGCAGTGAGGATTACTCCGGGGCTTTAGCCAAAAACATTCAGTACTTC.

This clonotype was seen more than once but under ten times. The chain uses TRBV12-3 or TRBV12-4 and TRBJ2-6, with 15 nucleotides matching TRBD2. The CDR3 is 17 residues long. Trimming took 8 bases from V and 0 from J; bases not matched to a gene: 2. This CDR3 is CASGTSGGHSGANVLTF. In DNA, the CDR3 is TGTGCCAGCGGGACTAGCGGGGGGCACTCTGGGGCCAACGTCCTGACTTTC.

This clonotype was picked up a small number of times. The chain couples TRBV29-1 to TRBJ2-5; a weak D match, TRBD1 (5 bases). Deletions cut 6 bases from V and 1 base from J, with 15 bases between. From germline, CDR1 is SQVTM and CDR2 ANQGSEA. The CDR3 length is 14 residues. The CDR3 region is CSVQRGQAQETQYF. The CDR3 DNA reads TGCAGCGTCCAAAGGGGCCAGGCCCAAGAGACCCAGTACTTC.

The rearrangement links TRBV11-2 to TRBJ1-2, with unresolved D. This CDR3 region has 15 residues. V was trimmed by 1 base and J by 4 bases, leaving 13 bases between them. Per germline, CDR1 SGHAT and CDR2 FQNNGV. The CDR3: CASSLGRTRSYGYTF. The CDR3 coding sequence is TGTGCCAGCAGCTTAGGTCGCACAAGGAGCTATGGCTACACCTTC.

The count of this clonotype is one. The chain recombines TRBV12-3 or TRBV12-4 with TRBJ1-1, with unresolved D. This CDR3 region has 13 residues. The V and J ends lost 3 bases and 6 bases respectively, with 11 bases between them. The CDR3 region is CASSFGIGAEAFF. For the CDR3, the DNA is TGTGCCAGCAGTTTTGGGATCGGCGCTGAAGCTTTCTTT.

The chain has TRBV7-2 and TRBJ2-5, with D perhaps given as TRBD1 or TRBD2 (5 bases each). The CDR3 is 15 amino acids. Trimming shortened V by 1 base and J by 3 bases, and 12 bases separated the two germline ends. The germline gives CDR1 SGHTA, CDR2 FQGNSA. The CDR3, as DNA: TGTGCCAGCAGCTTAGTACCAGGGCGGGAAGAGACCCAGTACTTC. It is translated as CASSLVPGREETQYF. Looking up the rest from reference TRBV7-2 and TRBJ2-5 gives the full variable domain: GAGVSQSPSNKVTEKGKDVELRCDPISGHTALYWYRQSLGQGLEFLIYFQGNSAPDKSGLPSDRFSAERTGGSVSTLTIQRTQQEDSAVYLCASSLVPGREETQYFGPGTRLLVL.

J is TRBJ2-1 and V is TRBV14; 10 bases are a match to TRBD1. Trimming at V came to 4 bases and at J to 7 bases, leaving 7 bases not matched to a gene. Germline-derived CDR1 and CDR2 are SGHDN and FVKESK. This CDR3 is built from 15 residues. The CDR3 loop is CASSLRTGGLNEQFF. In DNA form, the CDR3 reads TGTGCCAGCAGCCTTCGGACAGGGGGTCTGAATGAGCAGTTCTTC.

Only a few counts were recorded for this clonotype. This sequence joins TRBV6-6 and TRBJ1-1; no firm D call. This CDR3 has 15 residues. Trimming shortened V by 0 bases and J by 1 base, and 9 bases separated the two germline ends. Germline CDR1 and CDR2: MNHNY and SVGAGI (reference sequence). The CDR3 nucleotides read TGTGCCAGCAGTTACTCTGGCCCGAGGAACACTGAAGCTTTCTTT. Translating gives CASSYSGPRNTEAFF.

The CDR3 reads CASSLAQFQGEQFF. The CDR3, as DNA: TGCGCCAGCAGCTTGGCACAATTTCAAGGGGAGCAGTTCTTC. The chain uses TRBV5-1 and TRBJ2-5; D remains ambiguous. The better agreement between TRBJ2-1 and the DNA end casts doubt on the J call. The CDR3 spans 14 residues. From germline, CDR1 is SGHRS and CDR2 YFSETQ.